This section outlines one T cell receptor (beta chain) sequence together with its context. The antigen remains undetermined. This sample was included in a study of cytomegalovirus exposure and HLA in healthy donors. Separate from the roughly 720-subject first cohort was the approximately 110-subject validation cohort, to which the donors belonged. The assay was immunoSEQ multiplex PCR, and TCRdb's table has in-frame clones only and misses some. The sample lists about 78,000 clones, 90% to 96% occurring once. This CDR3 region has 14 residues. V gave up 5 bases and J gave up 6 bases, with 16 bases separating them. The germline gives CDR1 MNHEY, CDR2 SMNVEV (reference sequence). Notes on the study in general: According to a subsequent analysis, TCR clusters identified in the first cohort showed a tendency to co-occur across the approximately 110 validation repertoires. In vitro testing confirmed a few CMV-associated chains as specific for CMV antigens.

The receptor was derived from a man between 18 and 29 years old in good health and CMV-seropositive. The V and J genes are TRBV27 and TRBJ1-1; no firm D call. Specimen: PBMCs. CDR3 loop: CASSTPNMGSEAFF. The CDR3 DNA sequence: TGTGCCAGCAGTACGCCAAACATGGGCTCTGAAGCTTTCTTT.